The 29 T cell receptor beta chains listed next were all sequenced from one sample in a study of technical replicates of blood from a handful of donors. Sequenced by immunoSEQ multiplex PCR; TCRdb stores in-frame clones only, minus some. The table lists roughly 62,000 clones, about 95% of them singletons, with 3% in the top ten. The sequencing input was PBMCs. Receptors originate from a human donor in good health. Some clones in this sample may be carry-over from other donors' samples.

The chain links TRBV4-3 to TRBJ1-4, with D unclear. CDR1 and CDR2 (germline): LGHNA, YSLEER. The CDR3 loop spans 14 amino acids. The V and J ends lost 4 bases and 7 bases respectively, with 13 bases between them. Written as DNA, the CDR3 is TGCGCCAGCAGCCGAGACACAGATGGTGAAAAACTGTTTTTT. Translated, it gives CASSRDTDGEKLFF.

This rearrangement joins TRBV7-2 to TRBJ1-2; D unresolved. Trimming cost V 5 bases and J 1 base, with 11 bases left between them. CDR3 length equals 14 residues. From germline, CDR1 is SGHTA and CDR2 FQGNSA. The CDR3 here is CASSPAGSNYGYTF. CDR3 nucleotides: TGTGCCAGCAGCCCCGCTGGCAGTAACTATGGCTACACCTTC.

The gene calls are TRBV7-3 and TRBJ1-1; D may be TRBD1 (5 bases). This CDR3 region has 13 residues. The germline V gene encodes CDR1 SGHTA and CDR2 FQGTGA. V was clipped by 5 bases and J by 9 bases, with 16 bases between them. The CDR3 DNA follows: TGTGCCAGCAGCCGAGTCCAGGGCAGCCAAGCTTTCTTT. This gives the protein CASSRVQGSQAFF.

The chain has TRBV18 and TRBJ2-3; unclear D gene. Germline CDR1 is KGHSH and CDR2 is LQKENI. V was clipped by 6 bases and J by 6 bases, with 19 bases between them. The CDR3 totals 15 residues. Here the CDR3 DNA reads TGTGCCAGCTCCCCCTTTGACCTAGTCGGGGATACGCAGTATTTT. As protein: CASSPFDLVGDTQYF.

The gene calls are TRBV2 and TRBJ1-2; D uncertain. Trimming took 7 bases from V and 6 from J, leaving 9 bases between them. The CDR3 contains 11 residues. Germline-derived CDR1 and CDR2 are SNHLY and FYNNEI. CDR3 coding DNA: TGTGCCAGCACGGGGTATCATGGCTACACCTTC. Its translation: CASTGYHGYTF.

This chain uses TRBV4-1 with TRBJ2-3; 11 positions agree with TRBD2. The germline gives CDR1 MGHRA, CDR2 YSYEKL. The CDR3 sequence is 16 residues long. V lost 4 bases, J lost 2 bases, and 5 bases stayed unmatched. CDR3 DNA: TGCGCCAGCAGCCGATCACTAGCGGGAGACACAGATACGCAGTATTTT. The encoded protein is CASSRSLAGDTDTQYF.

This chain connects TRBV6-4 to TRBJ2-1, with TRBD2 matching over 16 bases. Germline loops: CDR1 MRHNA, CDR2 SNTAGT. The CDR3 length is 17 residues. The trim removed 3 bases at V and 8 bases at J, leaving 7 bases unmatched. The CDR3 spells CASSERGTSGGADEQFF. The CDR3 DNA sequence: TGTGCCAGCAGTGAAAGAGGGACTAGCGGGGGGGCTGATGAGCAGTTCTTC.

V gene TRBV19 combines with J gene TRBJ1-5, with TRBD1 matching over 8 bases. CDR1 is LNHDA, CDR2 SQIVND, per germline (reference sequence). Unmatched junction bases numbered 4, after V lost 3 bases and J lost 6 bases. The CDR3 is 14 residues long. The CDR3 DNA reads TGTGCCAGTAGTATGGCAACAGGGGGTCAGCCCCAGCATTTT. This sequence encodes CASSMATGGQPQHF.

This sequence joins TRBV4-3 and TRBJ1-2, with D hard to call. CDR3 size: 15 residues. V lost 4 bases and J lost 2, with 14 bases in between. CDR1 is LGHNA, CDR2 YSLEER, per germline. CDR3 DNA sequence: TGCGCCAGCAGCCCAGAAGAGGAGGGAAACTATGGCTACACCTTC. It codes for CASSPEEEGNYGYTF.

The chain combines TRBV6-1 with TRBJ1-2; D uncertain. This CDR3 spans 11 amino acids. V dropped 2 bases and J dropped 10 bases, with 8 bases sitting between them. The germline V gene encodes CDR1 MNHNS and CDR2 SASEGT. In DNA form, the CDR3 reads TGTGCCAGCAGTGAACTGGGCCTCTACACCTTC. Translated: CASSELGLYTF.

J is TRBJ1-2 and V is TRBV29-1, with a weak D call TRBD1 (5 bases). There are 13 residues in the CDR3. V gave up 7 bases and J gave up 6 bases, with 18 bases separating them. From germline, CDR1 is SQVTM and CDR2 ANQGSEA. The CDR3 is CSAWDGGWDGYTF. CDR3 coding DNA: TGCAGCGCATGGGACGGGGGTTGGGATGGCTACACCTTC.

The V call is TRBV11-2, the J call TRBJ1-1, with TRBD1 matching 9 bases. The CDR3 contains 14 residues. The V and J ends lost 0 bases and 7 bases, in that order; junction bases with no gene match: 3. Per germline, CDR1 SGHAT and CDR2 FQNNGV. CDR3 loop: CASSLDPGQGEAFF. The CDR3, as DNA: TGTGCCAGCAGCTTAGATCCGGGACAGGGTGAAGCTTTCTTT.

This chain links TRBV7-3 with TRBJ2-1; the match to TRBD2 covers 10 bases. Trimming took 5 bases from V and 4 from J; bases not matched to a gene: 8. CDR3 size: 16 residues. CDR1 SGHTA and CDR2 FQGTGA come from the germline V gene. CDR3 nucleotide sequence: TGTGCCAGCAGCCCATCTAGCGGGAGTAAATACAATGAGCAGTTCTTC. This sequence encodes CASSPSSGSKYNEQFF.

V gene TRBV6-1 combines with J gene TRBJ1-1, with 9 nucleotides matching TRBD1. The V segment lost 4 bases and the J segment 4 bases; nucleotides outside the gene matches: 7. CDR3 length equals 15 residues. Germline V gene data show CDR1 as MNHNS and CDR2 as SASEGT. The CDR3 DNA reads TGTGCCAGCAGTGTGATGGGACAGGGACTCACTGAAGCTTTCTTT. This codes for CASSVMGQGLTEAFF.

The genes are TRBV7-9 and TRBJ1-2; no firm D call. Per the germline V gene, CDR1 is SEHNR and CDR2 is FQNEAQ (reference sequence). The CDR3 runs 15 residues. V was shortened by 1 base and J by 1 base, with 10 bases between the two germline ends. The CDR3 protein is CASSLGGSVNYGYTF. CDR3 nucleotides: TGTGCCAGCAGCTTAGGAGGCAGTGTTAACTATGGCTACACCTTC. Supplemented by reference TRBV7-9 and TRBJ1-2, the full variable domain reads DTGVSQNPRHKITKRGQNVTFRCDPISEHNRLYWYRQTLGQGPEFLTYFQNEAQLEKSRLLSDRFSAERPKGSFSTLEIQRTEQGDSAMYLCASSLGGSVNYGYTFGSGTRLTVV.

This sequence joins TRBV13 and TRBJ2-1; 9 bases agree with TRBD2. CDR1 is PRHDT, CDR2 FYEKMQ, per germline (reference sequence). Trimming cost V 1 base and J 2 bases; bases outside gene matches: 3. CDR3 length equals 16 residues. DNA for the CDR3: TGTGCCAGCAGCTTAGAGGGCGGGGGGGCCTACAATGAGCAGTTCTTC. It is translated as CASSLEGGGAYNEQFF.

The rearrangement links TRBV19 to TRBJ2-5; D possibly corresponds to TRBD1 (6 bases). V lost 2 bases, J lost 2 bases, and 9 bases lay in between. Germline loops: CDR1 LNHDA, CDR2 SQIVND (reference sequence). The CDR3 has 14 amino acids. CDR3 nucleotides: TGTGCCAGTAGTATATCCGGACAGCAAGAGACCCAGTACTTC. It codes for CASSISGQQETQYF.

This sequence joins TRBV30 and TRBJ2-1, with 10 bases fitting TRBD2. With V trimmed by 2 bases and J by 6 bases, 7 bases remained unmatched. Germline V gene sequence: CDR1 GTSNPN, CDR2 SVGIG (reference sequence). This CDR3 is 15 amino acids long. The CDR3 bases are TGTGCCTGGAGTAGGTCCGGGACTAGCGCCAATGAGCAGTTCTTC. Translated: CAWSRSGTSANEQFF.

The rearrangement joins TRBV6-1 to TRBJ1-2; unclear D gene. The V gene's germline CDR1 is MNHNS and CDR2 SASEGT. The CDR3 runs 11 residues. Trimming pared 8 bases from V and 5 bases from J, leaving 9 bases between. Here the CDR3 reads CASLRSYGYTF. The CDR3 coding sequence is TGTGCCAGCTTGCGGTCGTATGGCTACACCTTC.

The chain recombines TRBV30 with TRBJ2-2; D possibly corresponds to TRBD2 (7 bases). From germline, CDR1 is GTSNPN and CDR2 SVGIG (reference sequence). This CDR3 comprises 18 residues. Trimming removed 3 bases at V and 6 bases at J, with 26 bases between. CDR3 region: CAWSGIREAEGGAGELFF. CDR3 DNA: TGTGCCTGGAGCGGGATCCGAGAGGCGGAGGGGGGGGCCGGGGAGCTGTTTTTT.

The chain employs TRBV5-1 and TRBJ1-4; D may be TRBD1 (6 bases). The V gene lost 2 bases and the J gene lost 7 bases, with 18 bases spanning the gap. There are 16 residues in the CDR3. Per the germline V gene, CDR1 is SGHRS and CDR2 is YFSETQ. As DNA, the CDR3 is TGCGCCAGCAGCTTAGCAGGGGTCAGGTTTAGTGAAAAACTGTTTTTT. Its protein is CASSLAGVRFSEKLFF.

This chain connects TRBV7-9 to TRBJ2-1; D gene unclear. Germline V CDR1 and CDR2: SEHNR, FQNEAQ (reference sequence). The CDR3 totals 16 residues. V gave up 2 bases and J gave up 8 bases, with 19 bases separating them. Written as DNA, the CDR3 is TGTGCCAGCAGCTTATTCCTAGGCCCCACACGGGATGAGCAGTTCTTC. Translated, it gives CASSLFLGPTRDEQFF.

The V gene is TRBV7-6, the J gene TRBJ2-2; D may be TRBD1 (6 bases). The ends were cut back, 6 bases at V and 8 bases at J, with 10 bases in the middle. Per the germline V gene, CDR1 is SGHVS and CDR2 is FNYEAQ. The length of the CDR3 is 12 residues. Written as DNA, the CDR3 is TGTGCCAGCAGGGACAGAATGGGGGAGCTGTTTTTT. Protein product: CASRDRMGELFF.

The rearrangement joins TRBV6-6 to TRBJ2-5, with 8 bases that match TRBD2. The CDR3 is 14 amino acids. Germline assignment: CDR1 MNHNY and CDR2 SVGAGI (reference sequence). The junction had 6 bases not matched to a gene; V was cut back by 4 bases and J by 5 bases. The CDR3 reads CASSFERERETQYF. DNA of the CDR3: TGTGCCAGCAGTTTCGAGCGGGAGAGGGAGACCCAGTACTTC.

This clone was counted a few times. CDR3 coding DNA: TGTGCCAGCAGCTCCGGCAGGGGCTACGAGCAGTACTTC. Residues: CASSSGRGYEQYF. This chain links TRBV11-3 with TRBJ2-7, with D maybe TRBD1 (6 bases). Per the germline V gene, CDR1 is SGHNT and CDR2 is YENEEA. V was shortened by 4 bases and J by 3 bases, with 10 bases between the two germline ends. The CDR3 sequence is 13 residues long.

The V gene is TRBV7-2, the J gene TRBJ2-1; maybe TRBD1 (6 bases). The CDR3 extends over 15 amino acids. Germline V lookup: CDR1 SGHTA, CDR2 FQGNSA. V dropped 5 bases and J dropped 0 bases, with 11 bases sitting between them. Written as DNA, the CDR3 is TGTGCCAGCAGCCCCCCGACAGGCTCCTACAATGAGCAGTTCTTC. Encoded protein: CASSPPTGSYNEQFF.

The J gene is TRBJ2-3, the V gene TRBV5-1; TRBD1 matches 11 bases. Germline values: CDR1 SGHRS, CDR2 YFSETQ. Losses at the gene ends were 4 bases for V and 3 bases for J; bases not matched to a gene: 7. The CDR3 loop spans 16 amino acids. CDR3 protein: CASSPDRGLVTDTQYF. Here the CDR3 DNA reads TGCGCCAGCAGCCCGGACAGGGGGCTTGTGACAGATACGCAGTATTTT.

The chain combines TRBV19 with TRBJ1-2, with D hard to call. CDR3 length: 13 residues. Germline CDR1 reads LNHDA; CDR2 reads SQIVND (reference sequence). The V end lost 5 bases, the J end lost 3 bases, and 10 bases lay between the germline ends. This CDR3 reads CASSLGSHYGYTF. The CDR3 DNA reads TGTGCCAGTAGTCTCGGGTCCCACTATGGCTACACCTTC.

The chain links TRBV7-9 to TRBJ2-7; 8 bases match TRBD2. V trimming: 5 bases; J trimming: 6 bases; junction bases outside the gene matches: 3. CDR3 length equals 12 residues. From germline, CDR1 is SEHNR and CDR2 FQNEAQ (reference sequence). DNA for the CDR3: TGTGCCAGCAGCCCCGGGAGGGTCGAGCAGTACTTC. Its protein is CASSPGRVEQYF.